One sample yielded the 17 T cell receptor beta chains listed below, sequenced in a study of blood T cells in healthy people across ages. For the second PCR, which ran for about 6 to 12 cycles, a sample-barcoded 5' primer and a J-beta primer mix were used. TCRdb independently ran MiXCR on the 5' RACE reads; one entry per CDR3 protein. The top ten hold 7.9% of the sample, which has around 1.5 million distinct CDR3 sequences, 35% to 45% seen once. Material for sequencing was blood. The receptors were gathered from a woman aged 18-29 years in good health.

The J gene is TRBJ1-2, the V gene TRBV6-2 or TRBV6-3; possible D gene TRBD1, 6 bases. The V gene lost 10 bases and the J gene lost 8 bases, with 23 bases spanning the gap. The CDR3 totals 14 residues. Germline assignment: CDR1 MNHEY and CDR2 SVGEGT. The DNA of the CDR3 is TGTGCCAACAGGGAGGACGTGCCGTACTGGGGCTACACCTTC. Its translation: CANREDVPYWGYTF.

This chain uses TRBV2 with TRBJ1-5; 12 nucleotides match TRBD1. Germline loops: CDR1 SNHLY, CDR2 FYNNEI. J gave up 3 bases and V 7 bases, and 7 bases lay outside the gene matches. The CDR3 is 16 amino acids. The CDR3 sequence is CASKPGTGGSNQPQHF. CDR3 DNA: TGTGCCAGCAAGCCGGGGACAGGGGGCTCCAATCAGCCCCAGCATTTT.

V usage is TRBV20-1 and J usage is TRBJ2-3; 9 bases line up with TRBD2. The CDR3 loop spans 15 amino acids. V lost 3 bases, J lost 6 bases, and 10 bases stayed unmatched. Germline V gene lookup returns CDR1 DFQATT and CDR2 SNEGSKA (reference sequence). CDR3: CSARREGLMADTQYF. The CDR3 bases are TGCAGTGCTAGGCGGGAGGGCCTAATGGCTGATACGCAGTATTTT.

V gene TRBV28 combines with J gene TRBJ2-1; tentatively, D is TRBD2 (6 bases). Germline assignment: CDR1 MDHEN and CDR2 SYDVKM. The CDR3 consists of 18 residues. Trimming stripped 5 bases from V and 0 bases from J, with 20 bases between. CDR3 in DNA: TGTGCCAGCAGTCCCCTGGAGGGACGGAAAAGCTCCTACAATGAGCAGTTCTTC. This sequence encodes CASSPLEGRKSSYNEQFF.

V is TRBV2 and J is TRBJ2-5; TRBD2 matches at 11 bases. The DNA matches TRBJ2-7 better at its end, which makes the J call doubtful. The germline gives CDR1 SNHLY, CDR2 FYNNEI. The CDR3 spans 16 residues. The DNA of the CDR3 is TGTGCCAGCAGTGAAAGTATAACTAGCGGGGGTTACGAGCAGTACTTC. Amino acids: CASSESITSGGYEQYF.

The rearrangement joins TRBV12-5 to TRBJ2-2; D not certain. CDR1 is LGHNT and CDR2 is FRNRAP in the germline V gene. The V and J ends lost 7 bases and 6 bases respectively, with 9 bases between them. The CDR3 loop spans 12 amino acids. CDR3 sequence (DNA): TGTGCTAGTGCCTCGGAGTCCGGGGAGCTGTTTTTT. This codes for CASASESGELFF.

This clonotype was found a few times. The chain is built from TRBV7-9 and TRBJ2-5, with TRBD2 matching 11 bases. From germline, CDR1 is SEHNR and CDR2 FQNEAQ (reference sequence). The V gene end was trimmed by 2 bases and the J gene end by 5 bases; junction bases not matched to a gene: 13. The length of the CDR3 is 18 residues. DNA for the CDR3: TGTGCCAGCAGCTTACCGAAGACTAGCGGGGCCCAGGAGGAGACCCAGTACTTC. This gives the protein CASSLPKTSGAQEETQYF.

With respect to this clonotype: At one boundary the junction diverges from the germline segment, which might be a read error. The chain combines TRBV30 with TRBJ2-5, with a weak D call TRBD2 (5 bases). CDR1 and CDR2 (germline): GTSNPN, SVGIG (reference sequence). The CDR3 has 11 amino acids. CDR3 coding DNA: TGTGCCGGGAGTGTATTGGAGACCCAGTACTTC. This encodes CAGSVLETQYF.

The chain recombines TRBV10-3 with TRBJ2-3, with D unresolved. Germline loops: CDR1 ENHRY, CDR2 SYGVKD. V was pared by 8 bases and J by 1 base, with 10 bases between. The CDR3 contains 13 residues. The CDR3 DNA reads as TGTGCCATCCTCTCGTTAGGCACAGATACGCAGTATTTT. This translates into CAILSLGTDTQYF.

This clonotype was counted only a few times. The CDR3 DNA reads as TGCAGTGCTAGAGAGGCTGGGAAAGAGACCCAGTACTTC. Translated: CSAREAGKETQYF. The chain is built from TRBV20-1 and TRBJ2-5; no clear D. CDR1 and CDR2 from the germline V gene are DFQATT and SNEGSKA (reference sequence). The V end was cut by 0 bases, the J end by 3 bases, with 8 bases between. This CDR3 region has 13 residues.

The genes are TRBV20-1 and TRBJ2-5; 9 nucleotides match TRBD1. The assigned J gene may be wrong: the sequence end matches TRBJ2-7 better. This CDR3 contains 13 residues. Per germline, CDR1 DFQATT and CDR2 SNEGSKA (reference sequence). The CDR3 nucleotides are TGCAGTGCTCCCTGGGACAGGGAAACCGAGCAGTACTTC. Translation gives CSAPWDRETEQYF.

The CDR3 sequence is CASSYKIESYEQYF. CDR3 DNA sequence: TGTGCCAGCAGTTACAAGATAGAGTCCTACGAGCAGTACTTC. J is TRBJ2-7 and V is TRBV6-5, with D unresolved. CDR3 size: 14 residues. With 2 bases removed from V and 1 base from J, the gap between germline ends came to 9 bases. CDR1 and CDR2 from the germline V gene are MNHEY and SVGAGI.

This clonotype was counted a few times. This chain connects TRBV6-5 to TRBJ2-5; D is possibly TRBD2 (6 bases). V was trimmed by 4 bases and J by 7 bases, leaving 13 bases between them. The CDR3 is made up of 13 amino acids. Germline V lookup: CDR1 MNHEY, CDR2 SVGAGI. The CDR3 loop is CASSLTVGGTQYF. The CDR3 DNA follows: TGTGCCAGCAGTTTAACCGTGGGAGGGACCCAGTACTTC.

This clonotype was counted between two and nine times. V and J are TRBV9 and TRBJ2-3; D remains ambiguous. Germline CDR1 SGDLS, CDR2 YYNGEE. The germline V and J ends were trimmed by 2 bases and 2 bases, with 9 bases remaining between them. The CDR3 runs to 14 residues. In nucleotides, the CDR3 is TGTGCCAGCAGCGTCGTTCCGCTCACAGATACGCAGTATTTT. Amino acid sequence: CASSVVPLTDTQYF.

This chain joins TRBV20-1 and TRBJ2-7; D is possibly TRBD1 (6 bases). The CDR3 runs to 13 residues. Germline V gene sequence: CDR1 DFQATT, CDR2 SNEGSKA (reference sequence). CDR3 sequence reads: CSTNKQGTYEQYF. CDR3 DNA sequence: TGCAGCACTAATAAACAGGGTACCTACGAGCAGTACTTC.

This clonotype turned up a few times. This rearrangement joins TRBV6-4 to TRBJ2-3; no firm D call. Germline V gene lookup returns CDR1 MRHNA and CDR2 SNTAGT. V was clipped by 4 bases and J by 0 bases, with 5 bases between them. The CDR3 is 13 amino acids. CDR3 sequence: CASSADSTDTQYF. The CDR3 DNA reads as TGTGCCAGCAGTGCGGACAGCACAGATACGCAGTATTTT.

This clonotype came up a few times. The V call is TRBV7-3, the J call TRBJ2-3, with TRBD2 as a possible D gene (7 bases). The CDR3 covers 14 residues. Germline CDR1 reads SGHTA; CDR2 reads FQGTGA. V was trimmed by 8 bases and J by 0 bases, leaving 12 bases between them. CDR3 loop: CASRGALSTDTQYF. CDR3 bases: TGTGCCAGCCGGGGGGCCTTAAGCACAGATACGCAGTATTTT.